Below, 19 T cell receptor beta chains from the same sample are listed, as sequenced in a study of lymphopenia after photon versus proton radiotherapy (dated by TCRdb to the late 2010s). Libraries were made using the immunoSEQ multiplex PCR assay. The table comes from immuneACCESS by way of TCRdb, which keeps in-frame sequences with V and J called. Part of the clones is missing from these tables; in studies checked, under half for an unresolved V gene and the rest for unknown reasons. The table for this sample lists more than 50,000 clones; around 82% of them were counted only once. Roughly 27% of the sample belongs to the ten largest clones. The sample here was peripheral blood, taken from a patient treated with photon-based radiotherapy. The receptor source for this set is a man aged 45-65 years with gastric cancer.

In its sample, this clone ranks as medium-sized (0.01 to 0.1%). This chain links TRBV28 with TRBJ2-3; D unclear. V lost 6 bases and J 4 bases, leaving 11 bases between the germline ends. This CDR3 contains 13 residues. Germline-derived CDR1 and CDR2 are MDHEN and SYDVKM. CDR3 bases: TGTGCCAGCAGCTACCACAGTGCAGATACGCAGTATTTT. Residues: CASSYHSADTQYF. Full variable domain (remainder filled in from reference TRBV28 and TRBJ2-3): DVKVTQSSRYLVKRTGEKVFLECVQDMDHENMFWYRQDPGLGLRLIYFSYDVKMKEKGDIPEGYSVSREKKERFSLILESASTNQTSMYLCASSYHSADTQYFGPGTRLTVL.

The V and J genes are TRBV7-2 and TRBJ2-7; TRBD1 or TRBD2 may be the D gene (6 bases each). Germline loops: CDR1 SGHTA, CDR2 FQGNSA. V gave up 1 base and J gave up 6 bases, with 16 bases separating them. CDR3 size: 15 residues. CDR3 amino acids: CASSLVQGGGGEQYF. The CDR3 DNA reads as TGTGCCAGCAGCTTAGTACAAGGTGGAGGGGGCGAGCAGTACTTC.

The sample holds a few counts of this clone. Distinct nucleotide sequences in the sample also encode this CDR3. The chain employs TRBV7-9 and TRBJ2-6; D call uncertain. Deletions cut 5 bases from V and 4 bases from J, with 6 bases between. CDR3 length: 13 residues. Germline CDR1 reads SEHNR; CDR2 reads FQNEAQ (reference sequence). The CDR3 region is CASSLWGANVLTF. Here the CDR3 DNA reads TGTGCCAGCAGCCTCTGGGGGGCCAACGTCCTGACTTTC.

The chain's CDR3 is CASSLTGDGYTF. Here the CDR3 DNA reads TGTGCCAGCAGTTTAACAGGGGACGGCTACACCTTC. V is TRBV27 and J is TRBJ1-2; the match to TRBD1 covers 7 bases. Germline trimming cut 2 bases from V and 8 bases from J; bases unmatched to any gene: 2. The germline CDR1 and CDR2 sequences are MNHEY and SMNVEV (reference sequence). The CDR3 totals 12 residues.

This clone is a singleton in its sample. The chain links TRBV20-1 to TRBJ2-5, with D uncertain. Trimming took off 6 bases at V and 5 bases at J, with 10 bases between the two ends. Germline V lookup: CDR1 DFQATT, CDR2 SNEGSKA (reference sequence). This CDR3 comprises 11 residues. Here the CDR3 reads CSASSGETQYF. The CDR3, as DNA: TGCAGTGCGAGTTCCGGGGAGACCCAGTACTTC.

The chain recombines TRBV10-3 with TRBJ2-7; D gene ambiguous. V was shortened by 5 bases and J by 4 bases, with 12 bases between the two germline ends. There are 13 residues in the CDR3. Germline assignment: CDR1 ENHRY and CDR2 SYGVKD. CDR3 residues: CAISTYPRYEQYF. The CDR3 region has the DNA TGTGCCATCAGTACCTACCCCCGTTACGAGCAGTACTTC.

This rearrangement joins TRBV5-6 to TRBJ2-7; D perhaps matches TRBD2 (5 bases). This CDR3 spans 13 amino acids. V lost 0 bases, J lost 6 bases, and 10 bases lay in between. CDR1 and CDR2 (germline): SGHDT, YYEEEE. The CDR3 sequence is CASSLGPGSEQYF. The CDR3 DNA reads TGTGCCAGCAGCTTGGGTCCGGGATCCGAGCAGTACTTC.

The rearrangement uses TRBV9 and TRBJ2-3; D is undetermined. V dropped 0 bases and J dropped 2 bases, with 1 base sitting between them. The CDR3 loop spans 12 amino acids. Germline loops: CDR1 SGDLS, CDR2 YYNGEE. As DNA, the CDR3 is TGTGCCAGCAGCGTAGCCACAGATACGCAGTATTTT. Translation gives CASSVATDTQYF.

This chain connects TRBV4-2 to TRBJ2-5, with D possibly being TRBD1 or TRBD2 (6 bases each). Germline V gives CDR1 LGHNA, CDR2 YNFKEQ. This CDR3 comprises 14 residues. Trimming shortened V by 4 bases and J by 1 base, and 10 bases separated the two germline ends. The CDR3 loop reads CASSRGDTQETQYF. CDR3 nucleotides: TGTGCCAGCAGCCGGGGGGACACCCAAGAGACCCAGTACTTC.

CDR3 bases: TGTGCCAGCAGCTTCAGTACTAGCGGGAGAACGTTCTTC. It yields the protein CASSFSTSGRTFF. V gene TRBV7-2 combines with J gene TRBJ2-1; 11 positions match TRBD2. The CDR3 is 13 amino acids. Germline V gene data show CDR1 as SGHTA and CDR2 as FQGNSA. The V gene end was trimmed by 3 bases and the J gene end by 15 bases; junction bases not matched to a gene: 7.

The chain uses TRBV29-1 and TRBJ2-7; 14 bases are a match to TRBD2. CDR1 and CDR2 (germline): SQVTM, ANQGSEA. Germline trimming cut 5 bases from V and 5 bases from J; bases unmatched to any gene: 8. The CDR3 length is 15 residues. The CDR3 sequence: CSVRQSTSGRDEQYF. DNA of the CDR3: TGCAGCGTTCGCCAATCGACTAGCGGGAGGGACGAGCAGTACTTC.

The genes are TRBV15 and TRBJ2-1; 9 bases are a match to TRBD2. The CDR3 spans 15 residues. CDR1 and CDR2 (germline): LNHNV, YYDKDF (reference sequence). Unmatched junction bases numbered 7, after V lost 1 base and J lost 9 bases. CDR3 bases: TGTGCCACCAGCAGAGGGGGGACTAGCCGGAGTGAGCAGTTCTTC. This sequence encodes CATSRGGTSRSEQFF.

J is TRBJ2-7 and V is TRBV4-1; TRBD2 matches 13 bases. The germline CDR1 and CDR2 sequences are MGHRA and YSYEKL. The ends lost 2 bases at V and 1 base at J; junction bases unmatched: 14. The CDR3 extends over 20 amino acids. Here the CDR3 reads CASSQSPLGLAGPNSYEQYF. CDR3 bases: TGCGCCAGCAGCCAAAGCCCCTTGGGACTAGCGGGACCAAATTCCTACGAGCAGTACTTC.

CDR3 residues: CASSRPTGGGTEAFF. The CDR3 DNA follows: TGTGCCAGCTCGCGACCGACAGGGGGGGGGACTGAAGCTTTCTTT. This chain links TRBV18 with TRBJ1-1; 9 bases fit TRBD1. J lost 5 bases, V lost 6 bases, and 10 bases had no gene match. Germline CDR1 reads KGHSH; CDR2 reads LQKENI. The CDR3 totals 15 residues.

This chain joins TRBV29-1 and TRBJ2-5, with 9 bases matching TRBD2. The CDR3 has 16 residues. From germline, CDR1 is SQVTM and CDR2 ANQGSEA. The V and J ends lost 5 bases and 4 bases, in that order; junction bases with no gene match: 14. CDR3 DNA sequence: TGCAGCGTTTCCCGACTGGTAGCGGGAGCGGGAGAGACCCAGTACTTC. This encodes CSVSRLVAGAGETQYF.

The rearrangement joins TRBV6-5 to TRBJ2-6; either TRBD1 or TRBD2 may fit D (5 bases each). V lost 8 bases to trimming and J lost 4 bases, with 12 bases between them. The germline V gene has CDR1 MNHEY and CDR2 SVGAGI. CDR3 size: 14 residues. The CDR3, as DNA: TGTGCCAGCTGCCCTTGGGACGGGGCCAACGTCCTGACTTTC. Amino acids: CASCPWDGANVLTF.

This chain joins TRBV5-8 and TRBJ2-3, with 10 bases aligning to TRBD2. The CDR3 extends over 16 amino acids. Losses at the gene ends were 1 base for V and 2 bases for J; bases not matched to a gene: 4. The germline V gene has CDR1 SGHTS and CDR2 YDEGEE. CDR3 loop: CASSLSLAGDTDTQYF. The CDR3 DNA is TGTGCCAGCAGCTTGAGCCTAGCGGGGGACACAGATACGCAGTATTTT.

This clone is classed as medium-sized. CDR3 region: CASSYRGLGTEAFF. In nucleotides, the CDR3 is TGTGCCAGCAGCTACAGGGGGCTGGGGACTGAAGCTTTCTTT. This chain connects TRBV16 to TRBJ1-1, with 9 bases aligning to TRBD1. With 5 bases clipped from V and 5 bases from J, the junction kept 6 bases outside the gene matches. The length of the CDR3 is 14 residues. CDR1 and CDR2 from the germline V gene are KGHSY and FQNENV.

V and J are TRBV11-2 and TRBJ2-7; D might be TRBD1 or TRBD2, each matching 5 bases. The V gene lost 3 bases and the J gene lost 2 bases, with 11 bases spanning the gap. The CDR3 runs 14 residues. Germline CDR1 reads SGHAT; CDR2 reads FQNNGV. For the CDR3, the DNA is TGTGCCAGCAGCTTCGTAAGGGGACCCTACGAGCAGTACTTC. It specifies CASSFVRGPYEQYF. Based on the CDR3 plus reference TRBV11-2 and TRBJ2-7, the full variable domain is EAGVAQSPRYKIIEKRQSVAFWCNPISGHATLYWYQQILGQGPKLLIQFQNNGVVDDSQLPKDRFSAERLKGVDSTLKIQPAKLEDSAVYLCASSFVRGPYEQYFGPGTRLTVT.